The T cell receptor beta chain described here comes from a study of blood T cell repertoires in COVID-19. Clones were read by immunoSEQ multiplex PCR, and TCRdb kept only the in-frame ones, dropping some. The sample yields 250,000 to 300,000 clones, 81% seen once. The CDR3 spans 14 residues. Trimming took off 6 bases at V and 7 bases at J, with 18 bases between the two ends. CDR1 is SGHTA, CDR2 FQGNSA, per germline. Sequencing input: peripheral blood. V and J are TRBV7-2 and TRBJ1-2; tentative D call: TRBD1 (6 bases). The sequence came from a woman aged 55 to 70 with active or convalescent COVID-19. The CDR3 DNA is TGTGCCAGCAGTTTGAAAGGGGGTCAAAGTGGCTACACCTTC. It translates to CASSLKGGQSGYTF. The full variable domain, its missing parts supplied by reference TRBV7-2 and TRBJ1-2, is GAGVSQSPSNKVTEKGKDVELRCDPISGHTALYWYRQSLGQGLEFLIYFQGNSAPDKSGLPSDRFSAERTGGSVSTLTIQRTQQEDSAVYLCASSLKGGQSGYTFGSGTRLTVV.